This T cell receptor (beta chain) is from a study of blood T cell repertoires in COVID-19. Assay used: immunoSEQ multiplex PCR; TCRdb lists only in-frame clones, some missing. The sample lists roughly 180,000 clones, over 75% occurring once. The CDR3 totals 13 residues. Trimming at V came to 4 bases and at J to 7 bases, leaving 8 bases not matched to a gene. Per germline, CDR1 SGDLS and CDR2 YYNGEE. The chain joins TRBV9 to TRBJ2-7, with 7 bases fitting TRBD2. Sequencing was carried out using PBMCs or T cells enriched from blood (not recorded which). The clonotype comes from a man between 45 and 60 years old who had recovered from COVID-19. CDR3 amino acids: CASSTRGEGEQYF. In DNA, the CDR3 is TGTGCCAGCAGCACCCGGGGGGAGGGGGAGCAGTACTTC.